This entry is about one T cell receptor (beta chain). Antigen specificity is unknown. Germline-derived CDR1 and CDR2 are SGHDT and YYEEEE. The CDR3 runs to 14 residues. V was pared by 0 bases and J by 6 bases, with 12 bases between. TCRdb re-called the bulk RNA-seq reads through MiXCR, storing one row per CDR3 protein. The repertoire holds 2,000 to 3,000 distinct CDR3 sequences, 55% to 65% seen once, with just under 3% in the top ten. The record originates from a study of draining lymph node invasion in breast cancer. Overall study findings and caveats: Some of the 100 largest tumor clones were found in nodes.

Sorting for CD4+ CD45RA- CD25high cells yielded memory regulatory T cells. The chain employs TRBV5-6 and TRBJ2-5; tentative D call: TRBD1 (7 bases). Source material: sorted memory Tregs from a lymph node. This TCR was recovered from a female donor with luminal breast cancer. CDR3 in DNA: TGTGCCAGCAGCTTGGGGTCAGGGGGGAAGACCCAGTACTTC. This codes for CASSLGSGGKTQYF.